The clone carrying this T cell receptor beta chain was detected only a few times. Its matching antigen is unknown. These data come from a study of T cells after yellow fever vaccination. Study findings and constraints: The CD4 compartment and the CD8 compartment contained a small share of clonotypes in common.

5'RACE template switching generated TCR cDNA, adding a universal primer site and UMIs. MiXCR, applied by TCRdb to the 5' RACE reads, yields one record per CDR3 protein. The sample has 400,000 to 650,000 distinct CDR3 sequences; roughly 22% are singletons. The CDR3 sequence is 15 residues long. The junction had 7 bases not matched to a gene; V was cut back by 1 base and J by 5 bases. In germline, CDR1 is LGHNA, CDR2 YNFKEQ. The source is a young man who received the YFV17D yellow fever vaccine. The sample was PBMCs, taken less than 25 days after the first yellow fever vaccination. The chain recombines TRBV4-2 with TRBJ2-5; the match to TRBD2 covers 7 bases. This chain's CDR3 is CASSQVVRGSETQYF. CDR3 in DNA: TGTGCCAGCAGCCAAGTGGTGCGGGGGAGTGAGACCCAGTACTTC.